The source of this T cell receptor beta chain is a study of cytomegalovirus exposure and HLA in healthy donors. The CDR3 has 15 amino acids. The germline V gene encodes CDR1 LNHDA and CDR2 SQIVND (reference sequence). Trimming left V 1 base short and J 1 base short, with 7 bases between. PCR employed 60 Vbeta and 13 Jbeta primers. Method: immunoSEQ multiplex PCR; TCRdb's copy keeps in-frame clones and lacks some. The data contain fewer than 200,000 clones, roughly 86% of them seen just once; the ten biggest clones take up around 3.5%. Sequenced sample: PBMCs. This sequence originates from a man aged 40-55 years in good health and CMV-seropositive. The gene calls are TRBV19 and TRBJ2-2, with a tentative D call TRBD2 (6 bases). CDR3 residues: CASSIGGKNTGELFF. In nucleotides, the CDR3 is TGTGCCAGTAGTATAGGCGGGAAGAACACCGGGGAGCTGTTTTTT.